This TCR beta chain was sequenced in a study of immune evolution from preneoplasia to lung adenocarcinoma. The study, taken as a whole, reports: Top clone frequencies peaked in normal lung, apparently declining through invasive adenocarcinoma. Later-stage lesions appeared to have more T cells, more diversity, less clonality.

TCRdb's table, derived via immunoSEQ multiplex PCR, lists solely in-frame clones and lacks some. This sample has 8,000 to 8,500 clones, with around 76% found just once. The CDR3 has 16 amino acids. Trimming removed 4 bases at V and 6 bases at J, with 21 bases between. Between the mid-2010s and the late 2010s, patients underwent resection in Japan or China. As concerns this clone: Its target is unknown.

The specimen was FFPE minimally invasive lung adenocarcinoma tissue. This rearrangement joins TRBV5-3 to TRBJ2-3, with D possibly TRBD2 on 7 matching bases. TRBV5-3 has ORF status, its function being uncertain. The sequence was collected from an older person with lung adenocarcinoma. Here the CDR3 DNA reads TGTGCCAGAAGCACGCCGGGGGGCGGTGCTGAGGATACGCAGTATTTT. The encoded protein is CARSTPGGGAEDTQYF.